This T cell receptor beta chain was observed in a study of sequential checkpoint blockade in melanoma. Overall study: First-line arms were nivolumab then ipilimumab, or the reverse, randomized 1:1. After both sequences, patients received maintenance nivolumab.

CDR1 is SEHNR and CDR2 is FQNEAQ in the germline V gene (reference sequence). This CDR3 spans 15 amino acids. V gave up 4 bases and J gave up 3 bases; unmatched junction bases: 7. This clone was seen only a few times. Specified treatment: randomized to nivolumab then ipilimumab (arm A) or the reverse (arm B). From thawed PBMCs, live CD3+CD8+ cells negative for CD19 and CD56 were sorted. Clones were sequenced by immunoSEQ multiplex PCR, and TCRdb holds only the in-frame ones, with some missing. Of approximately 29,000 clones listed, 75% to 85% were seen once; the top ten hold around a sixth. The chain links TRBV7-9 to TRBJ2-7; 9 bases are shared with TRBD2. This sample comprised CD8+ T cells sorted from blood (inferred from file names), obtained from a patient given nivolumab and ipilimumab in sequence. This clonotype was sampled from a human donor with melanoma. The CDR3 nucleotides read TGTGCCAGCAGCTCACTGACTAGCGGCTACTACGAGCAGTACTTC. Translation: CASSSLTSGYYEQYF. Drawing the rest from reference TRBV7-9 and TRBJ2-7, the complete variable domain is DTGVSQNPRHKITKRGQNVTFRCDPISEHNRLYWYRQTLGQGPEFLTYFQNEAQLEKSRLLSDRFSAERPKGSFSTLEIQRTEQGDSAMYLCASSSLTSGYYEQYFGPGTRLTVT.